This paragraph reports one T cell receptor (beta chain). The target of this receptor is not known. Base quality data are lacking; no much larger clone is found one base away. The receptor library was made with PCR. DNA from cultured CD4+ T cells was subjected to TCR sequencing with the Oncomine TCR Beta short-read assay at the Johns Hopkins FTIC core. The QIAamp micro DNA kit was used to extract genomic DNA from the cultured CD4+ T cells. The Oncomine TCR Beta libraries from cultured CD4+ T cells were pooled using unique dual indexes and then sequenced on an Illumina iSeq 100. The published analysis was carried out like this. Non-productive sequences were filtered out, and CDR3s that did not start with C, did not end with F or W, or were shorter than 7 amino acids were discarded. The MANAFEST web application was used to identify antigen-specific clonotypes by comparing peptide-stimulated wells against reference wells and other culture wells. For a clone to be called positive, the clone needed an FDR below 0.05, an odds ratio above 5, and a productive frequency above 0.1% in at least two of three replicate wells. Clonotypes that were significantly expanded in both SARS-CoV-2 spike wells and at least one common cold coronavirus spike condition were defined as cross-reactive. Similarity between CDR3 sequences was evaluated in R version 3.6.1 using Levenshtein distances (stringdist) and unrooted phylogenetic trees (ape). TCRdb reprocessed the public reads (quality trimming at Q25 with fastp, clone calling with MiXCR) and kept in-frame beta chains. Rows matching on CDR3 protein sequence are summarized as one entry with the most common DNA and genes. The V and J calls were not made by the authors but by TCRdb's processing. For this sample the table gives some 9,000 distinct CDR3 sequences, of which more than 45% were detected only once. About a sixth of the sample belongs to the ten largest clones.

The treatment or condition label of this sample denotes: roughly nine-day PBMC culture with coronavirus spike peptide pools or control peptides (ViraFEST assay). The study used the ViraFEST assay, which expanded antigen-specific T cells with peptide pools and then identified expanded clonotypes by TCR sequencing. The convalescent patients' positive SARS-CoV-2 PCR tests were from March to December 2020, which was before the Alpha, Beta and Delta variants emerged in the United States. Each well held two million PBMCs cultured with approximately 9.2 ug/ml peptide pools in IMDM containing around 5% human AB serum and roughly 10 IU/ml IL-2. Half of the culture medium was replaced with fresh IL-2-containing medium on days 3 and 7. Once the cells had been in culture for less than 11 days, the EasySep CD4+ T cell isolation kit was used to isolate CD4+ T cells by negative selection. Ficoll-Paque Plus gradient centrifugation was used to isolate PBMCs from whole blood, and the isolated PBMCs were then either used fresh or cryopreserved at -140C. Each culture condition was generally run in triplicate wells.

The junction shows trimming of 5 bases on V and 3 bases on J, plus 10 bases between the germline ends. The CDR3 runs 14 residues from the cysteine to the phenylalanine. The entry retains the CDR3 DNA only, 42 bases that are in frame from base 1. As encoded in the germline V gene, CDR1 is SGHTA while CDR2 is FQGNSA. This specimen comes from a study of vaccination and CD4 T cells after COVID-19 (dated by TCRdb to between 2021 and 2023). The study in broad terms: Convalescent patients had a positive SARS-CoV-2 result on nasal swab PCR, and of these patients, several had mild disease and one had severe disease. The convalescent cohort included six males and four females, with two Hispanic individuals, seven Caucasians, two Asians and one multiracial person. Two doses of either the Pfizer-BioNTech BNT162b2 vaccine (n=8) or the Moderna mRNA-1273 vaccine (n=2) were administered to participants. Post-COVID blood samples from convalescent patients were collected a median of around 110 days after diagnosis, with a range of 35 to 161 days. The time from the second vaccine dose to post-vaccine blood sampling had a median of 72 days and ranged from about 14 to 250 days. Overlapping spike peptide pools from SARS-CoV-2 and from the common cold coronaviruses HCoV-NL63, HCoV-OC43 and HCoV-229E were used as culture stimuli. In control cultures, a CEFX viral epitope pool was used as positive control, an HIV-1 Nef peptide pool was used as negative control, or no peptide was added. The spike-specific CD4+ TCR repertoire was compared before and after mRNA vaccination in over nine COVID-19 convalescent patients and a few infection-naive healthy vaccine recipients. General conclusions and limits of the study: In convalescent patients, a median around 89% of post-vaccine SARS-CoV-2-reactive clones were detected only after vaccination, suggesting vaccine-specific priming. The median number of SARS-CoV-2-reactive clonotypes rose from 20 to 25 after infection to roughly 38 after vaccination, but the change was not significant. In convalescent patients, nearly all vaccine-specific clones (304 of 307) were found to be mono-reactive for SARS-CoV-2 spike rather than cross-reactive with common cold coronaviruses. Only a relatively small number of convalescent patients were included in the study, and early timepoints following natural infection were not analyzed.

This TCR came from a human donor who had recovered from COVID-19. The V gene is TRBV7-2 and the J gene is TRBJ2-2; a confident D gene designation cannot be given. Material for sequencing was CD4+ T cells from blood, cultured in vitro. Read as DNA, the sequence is TGTGCCAGCAGCCTAGGGCATCACACCGGGGAGCTGTTTTTT. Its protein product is CASSLGHHTGELFF.